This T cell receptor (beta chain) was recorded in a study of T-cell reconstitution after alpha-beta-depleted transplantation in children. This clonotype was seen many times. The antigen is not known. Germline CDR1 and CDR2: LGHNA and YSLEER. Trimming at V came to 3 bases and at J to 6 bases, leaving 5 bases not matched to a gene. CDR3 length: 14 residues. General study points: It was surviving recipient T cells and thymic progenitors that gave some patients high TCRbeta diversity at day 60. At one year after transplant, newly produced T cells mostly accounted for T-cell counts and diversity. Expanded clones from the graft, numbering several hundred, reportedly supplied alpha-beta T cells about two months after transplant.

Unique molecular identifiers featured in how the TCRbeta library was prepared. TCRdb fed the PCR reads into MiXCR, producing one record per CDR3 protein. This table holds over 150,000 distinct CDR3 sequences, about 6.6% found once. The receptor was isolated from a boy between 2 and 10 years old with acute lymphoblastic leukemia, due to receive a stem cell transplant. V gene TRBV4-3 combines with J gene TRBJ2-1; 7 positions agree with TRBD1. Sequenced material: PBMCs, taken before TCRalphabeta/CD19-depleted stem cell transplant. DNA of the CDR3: TGCGCCAGCAGCCAGGGGACAGTAACCAATGAGCAGTTCTTC. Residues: CASSQGTVTNEQFF.